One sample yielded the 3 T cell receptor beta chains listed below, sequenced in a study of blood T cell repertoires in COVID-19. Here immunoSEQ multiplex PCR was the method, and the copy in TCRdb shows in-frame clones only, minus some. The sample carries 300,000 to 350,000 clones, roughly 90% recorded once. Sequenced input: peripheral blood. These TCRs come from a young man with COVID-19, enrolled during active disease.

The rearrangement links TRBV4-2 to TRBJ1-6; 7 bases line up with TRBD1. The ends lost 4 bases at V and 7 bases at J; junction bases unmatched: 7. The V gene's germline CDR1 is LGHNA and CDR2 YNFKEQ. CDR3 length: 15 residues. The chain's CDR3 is CASSRDNRGNSPLHF. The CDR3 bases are TGTGCCAGCAGCCGGGACAACAGGGGAAATTCACCCCTCCACTTT.

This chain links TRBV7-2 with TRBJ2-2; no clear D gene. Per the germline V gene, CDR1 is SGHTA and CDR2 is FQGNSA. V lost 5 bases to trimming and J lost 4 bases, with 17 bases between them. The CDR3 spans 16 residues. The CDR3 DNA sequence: TGTGCCAGCAGCCCAAACCCGGGTTTGAGCACCGGGGAGCTGTTTTTT. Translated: CASSPNPGLSTGELFF.

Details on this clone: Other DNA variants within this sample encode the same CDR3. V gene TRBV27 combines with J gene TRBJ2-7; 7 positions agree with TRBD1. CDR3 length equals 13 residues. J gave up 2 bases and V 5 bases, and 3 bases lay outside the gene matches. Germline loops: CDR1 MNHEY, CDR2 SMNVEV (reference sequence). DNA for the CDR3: TGTGCCAGCAGTCCCGACAGGGCCTACGAGCAGTACTTC. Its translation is CASSPDRAYEQYF.